The TCR beta chain under discussion was sequenced for a study of early T cells in non-severe SARS-CoV-2 infection. About this clonotype itself: The junction shows a germline mismatch at one end, possibly a read error.

Unique molecular identifiers (one per individual cDNA molecule) were attached. TCRdb reanalysed the 5' RACE reads using MiXCR and keeps one entry per CDR3 protein. The sample holds about 71,000 distinct CDR3 sequences, around 12% seen once. CDR1 and CDR2 (germline): KGHDR, SFDVKD. The CDR3 is 15 residues long. The sample was whole blood, taken at baseline. This receptor was identified in an adult who was a healthcare worker with PCR-confirmed SARS-CoV-2 infection or an uninfected control (not recorded which). V and J are TRBV24-1 and TRBJ2-2, with D unresolved. As DNA, the CDR3 is TGTGCCGCCAGTGATCCGGGCCCGAACACCGGGGAGCTGTTTTTT. Residues: CAASDPGPNTGELFF.